These 26 T cell receptor beta chains share one sample of origin, sequenced in a study of vaccination effects on CD4 cells after COVID-19. Measured with immunoSEQ multiplex PCR; TCRdb has only the in-frame clones, and not every one. The table shows fewer than 90,000 clones, with more than 65% occurring only once. No cognate antigen is known for these TCRs. ViraFEST assay sequencing came after antigen-specific CD4+ T cells were expanded with viral peptide pools. After more than 9 days in culture, the CD4+ T cells were isolated. PCR-confirmed SARS-CoV-2 infection occurred in the person between March and December 2020. Sequencing was performed on CD4+ T cells from PBMCs cultured with HIV peptides, taken before COVID-19 vaccination. Documented subset: HIV-1 Nef peptide pool negative control/reference culture. Receptors were obtained from a human donor who had a prior SARS-CoV-2 infection.

J is TRBJ1-5 and V is TRBV6-5; D is uncertain. Trimming shortened V by 6 bases and J by 4 bases, and 10 bases separated the two germline ends. This CDR3 comprises 13 residues. CDR1 is MNHEY and CDR2 is SVGAGI in the germline V gene. The CDR3 nucleotides read TGTGCCAGCAGCGATCGAACTAATCAGCCCCAGCATTTT. Amino acid sequence: CASSDRTNQPQHF.

V is TRBV29-1 and J is TRBJ2-2, with 10 bases lining up with TRBD2. Germline trimming cut 4 bases from V and 4 bases from J; bases unmatched to any gene: 3. Germline CDR1 SQVTM, CDR2 ANQGSEA. The CDR3 totals 14 residues. As DNA, the CDR3 is TGCAGCGTTGGGACTAGCGGCTCCACCGGGGAGCTGTTTTTT. This gives the protein CSVGTSGSTGELFF.

The gene calls are TRBV9 and TRBJ2-3, with 9 nucleotides matching TRBD2. Germline CDR1 and CDR2: SGDLS and YYNGEE. V dropped 4 bases and J dropped 4; count of bases not matched to a gene: 7. This CDR3 spans 15 amino acids. CDR3 loop: CASSLLSGGADTQYF. CDR3 coding DNA: TGTGCCAGCAGCCTTCTTAGCGGGGGAGCAGATACGCAGTATTTT.

The chain links TRBV9 to TRBJ2-3; 7 positions agree with TRBD2. Trimming at V came to 4 bases and at J to 6 bases, leaving 8 bases not matched to a gene. The CDR3 contains 14 residues. In germline, CDR1 is SGDLS, CDR2 YYNGEE. The CDR3 region has the DNA TGTGCCAGCAGCCCAAGCGGGAAATGGGATACGCAGTATTTT. Amino acids: CASSPSGKWDTQYF.

The chain couples TRBV30 to TRBJ1-6; D may be TRBD1 (5 bases). V gave up 3 bases and J gave up 0 bases, with 24 bases separating them. The CDR3 contains 20 residues. Germline V gene sequence: CDR1 GTSNPN, CDR2 SVGIG (reference sequence). The CDR3 protein is CAWRGRSAPIKSSYNSPLHF. DNA for the CDR3: TGTGCCTGGAGGGGACGATCTGCACCTATCAAGAGCTCCTATAATTCACCCCTCCACTTT.

This clone was seen only once. The chain carries TRBV19 and TRBJ1-5, with D unresolved. Trimming removed 7 bases at V and 5 bases at J, with 12 bases between. The CDR3 covers 13 residues. Germline CDR1 and CDR2: LNHDA and SQIVND (reference sequence). The CDR3: CASTPGRDQPQHF. In nucleotides, the CDR3 is TGTGCCAGTACACCCGGACGCGATCAGCCCCAGCATTTT. The variable domain in full, with the rest retrieved from reference TRBV19 and TRBJ1-5, is DGGITQSPKYLFRKEGQNVTLSCEQNLNHDAMYWYRQDPGQGLRLIYYSQIVNDFQKGDIAEGYSVSREKKESFPLTVTSAQKNPTAFYLCASTPGRDQPQHFGDGTRLSIL.

DNA of the CDR3: TGTGCCAGCAGTTTCTACGGGGTGCGCAATCAGCCCCAGCATTTT. Translated: CASSFYGVRNQPQHF. The rearrangement uses TRBV27 and TRBJ1-5; D is ambiguous. The CDR3 extends over 15 amino acids. V was trimmed by 3 bases and J by 2 bases, leaving 11 bases between them. Germline V lookup: CDR1 MNHEY, CDR2 SMNVEV (reference sequence).

The genes are TRBV19 and TRBJ1-2; TRBD1 matches at 9 bases. Per germline, CDR1 LNHDA and CDR2 SQIVND (reference sequence). V shed 1 base and J 3 bases; nucleotides not matched to a gene: 3. The CDR3 loop spans 15 amino acids. CDR3 protein: CASSIVQGADYGYTF. In nucleotides, the CDR3 is TGTGCCAGTAGTATAGTACAGGGGGCGGACTATGGCTACACCTTC.

The genes are TRBV6-5 and TRBJ2-1, with a weak D call TRBD2 (6 bases). The CDR3 has 15 residues. V dropped 7 bases and J dropped 0 bases, with 13 bases sitting between them. The germline CDR1 and CDR2 sequences are MNHEY and SVGAGI. The CDR3 loop reads CASNRDFSSYNEQFF. The CDR3 DNA sequence: TGTGCCAGCAATCGGGACTTCAGCTCCTACAATGAGCAGTTCTTC.

In DNA form, the CDR3 reads TGTGCCAGCAGCGGGACATTACAAAGTTGGGGCTACACCTTC. This translates into CASSGTLQSWGYTF. V and J are TRBV5-4 and TRBJ1-2, with D perhaps TRBD1 (6 bases). Trimming left V 4 bases short and J 8 bases short, with 18 bases between. The CDR3 contains 14 residues. CDR1 and CDR2 from the germline V gene are SGHNT and YYREEE (reference sequence).

This clone was found a few times. The chain carries TRBV2 and TRBJ2-2, with 8 bases identical to TRBD2. After removal of 3 bases from V and 2 bases from J, the junction contained 2 bases not matched to a gene. Germline CDR1 is SNHLY and CDR2 is FYNNEI. The length of the CDR3 is 15 residues. The CDR3 DNA follows: TGTGCCAGCAGTGATAGCGGGGCTAACACCGGGGAGCTGTTTTTT. It is translated as CASSDSGANTGELFF. Using reference TRBV2 and TRBJ2-2 for the parts outside the CDR3, the full variable domain is EPEVTQTPSHQVTQMGQEVILRCVPISNHLYFYWYRQILGQKVEFLVSFYNNEISEKSEIFDDQFSVERPDGSNFTLKIRSTKLEDSAMYFCASSDSGANTGELFFGEGSRLTVL.

CDR3 sequence: CASSRGTAESGEQYF. In nucleotides, the CDR3 is TGTGCCAGCAGCCGGGGGACAGCCGAATCGGGGGAGCAGTACTTC. The V gene is TRBV4-2, the J gene TRBJ2-7, with 7 bases identical to TRBD1. Looked up from germline, CDR1 is LGHNA and CDR2 is YNFKEQ. The CDR3 has 15 amino acids. With V trimmed by 4 bases and J by 7 bases, 13 bases remained unmatched.

The chain recombines TRBV7-8 with TRBJ2-4; 9 positions agree with TRBD1. CDR1 is SGHVS and CDR2 is FQNEAQ in the germline V gene. After removal of 3 bases from V and 6 bases from J, the junction contained 6 bases not matched to a gene. This CDR3 spans 15 amino acids. The CDR3 DNA is TGTGCCAGCAGCTTGGCAGACAGGGGGGGAAACATTCAGTACTTC. Translating it yields CASSLADRGGNIQYF.

V gene TRBV27 combines with J gene TRBJ2-7; D gene uncertain. CDR1 and CDR2 (germline): MNHEY, SMNVEV (reference sequence). CDR3 length: 15 residues. V lost 4 bases, J lost 3 bases, and 16 bases lay in between. In DNA, the CDR3 is TGTGCCAGCAGTTCGAATCCGGGCCCCTACTACGAGCAGTACTTC. Residues: CASSSNPGPYYEQYF.

This rearrangement joins TRBV19 to TRBJ1-2; weak D call: TRBD1 (5 bases). V was pared by 5 bases and J by 5 bases, with 12 bases between. This CDR3 region has 13 residues. Germline V CDR1 and CDR2: LNHDA, SQIVND (reference sequence). The CDR3 loop reads CASSRGRVYGYTF. DNA of the CDR3: TGTGCCAGTAGTCGGGGCAGAGTTTATGGCTACACCTTC.

This rearrangement joins TRBV6-2 or TRBV6-3 to TRBJ2-1; D ambiguous. The CDR3 loop spans 18 amino acids. CDR1 is MNHEY, CDR2 SVGEGT, per germline. Trimming cost V 2 bases and J 0 bases, with 17 bases left between them. The CDR3 protein is CASSYTQLTFSSYNEQFF. The CDR3 DNA follows: TGTGCCAGCAGTTACACGCAATTGACCTTTAGCTCCTACAATGAGCAGTTCTTC.

This clone has a handful of counts. The chain couples TRBV7-9 to TRBJ1-1; D unclear. This CDR3 spans 14 amino acids. V lost 2 bases to trimming and J lost 4 bases, with 11 bases between them. Germline assignment: CDR1 SEHNR and CDR2 FQNEAQ (reference sequence). This chain's CDR3 is CASSLRSGSTEAFF. CDR3 coding DNA: TGTGCCAGCAGCTTAAGGTCTGGGAGCACTGAAGCTTTCTTT.

CDR3 DNA sequence: TGTGCCAGCAGTTATTTCGATGAGCAGTTCTTC. It yields the protein CASSYFDEQFF. The V call is TRBV6-5, the J call TRBJ2-1; D ambiguous. Trimming took off 3 bases at V and 8 bases at J, with 5 bases between the two ends. CDR1 is MNHEY, CDR2 SVGAGI, per germline. The length of the CDR3 is 11 residues.

The chain links TRBV5-4 to TRBJ2-1; TRBD2 agrees at 9 bases. The germline V gene has CDR1 SGHNT and CDR2 YYREEE (reference sequence). V was pared by 0 bases and J by 5 bases, with 6 bases of the junction left unmatched. This CDR3 comprises 16 residues. Here the CDR3 DNA reads TGTGCCAGCAGCTTGGTGGCTAGCGGGGAAAACAATGAGCAGTTCTTC. Amino acid sequence: CASSLVASGENNEQFF. The full variable domain, its missing parts supplied by reference TRBV5-4 and TRBJ2-1, is ETGVTQSPTHLIKTRGQQVTLRCSSQSGHNTVSWYQQALGQGPQFIFQYYREEENGRGNFPPRFSGLQFPNYSSELNVNALELDDSALYLCASSLVASGENNEQFFGPGTRLTVL.

The rearrangement links TRBV5-4 to TRBJ2-3; D is perhaps TRBD1 (6 bases). The CDR3 totals 20 residues. Germline values: CDR1 SGHNT, CDR2 YYREEE (reference sequence). Trimming removed 4 bases at V and 4 bases at J, with 31 bases between. CDR3 protein: CASSGWGGGRRQGMADTQYF. CDR3 nucleotide sequence: TGTGCCAGCAGCGGATGGGGTGGGGGCCGTCGGCAGGGGATGGCAGATACGCAGTATTTT.

Only one count was recorded for this clone. J is TRBJ1-2 and V is TRBV6-5; a weak D match, TRBD1 (6 bases). Germline loops: CDR1 MNHEY, CDR2 SVGAGI. V was cut by 5 bases and J by 7 bases, with 14 bases left in between. This CDR3 comprises 13 residues. CDR3: CASSNREVGGYTF. DNA of the CDR3: TGTGCCAGCAGTAACAGGGAGGTCGGTGGCTACACCTTC.

The chain joins TRBV5-1 to TRBJ2-1; 7 nucleotides align to TRBD1. The junction had 3 bases not matched to a gene; V was cut back by 0 bases and J by 3 bases. CDR1 and CDR2 (germline): SGHRS, YFSETQ. This CDR3 contains 15 residues. CDR3 region: CASSLGGTVYNEQFF. The CDR3 DNA is TGCGCCAGCAGCTTGGGAGGGACAGTCTACAATGAGCAGTTCTTC.

This clone has only one observation. V gene TRBV4-2 combines with J gene TRBJ2-6; D unresolved. Trimming shortened V by 0 bases and J by 4 bases, and 10 bases separated the two germline ends. CDR3 length: 16 amino acids. CDR1 is LGHNA, CDR2 YNFKEQ, per germline. CDR3 sequence (DNA): TGTGCCAGCAGCCAAGATCGCCTACTAGGGGCCAACGTCCTGACTTTC. As protein: CASSQDRLLGANVLTF.

The CDR3 DNA is TGTGCCAGCAGTTATCTCGAGGGACTAGCCCCAGATACGCAGTATTTT. It translates to CASSYLEGLAPDTQYF. The V gene is TRBV6-2 or TRBV6-3, the J gene TRBJ2-3, with 9 bases aligning to TRBD2. Trimming cost V 3 bases and J 4 bases; bases outside gene matches: 8. The CDR3 runs to 16 residues. Germline assignment: CDR1 MNHEY and CDR2 SVGEGT.

This rearrangement joins TRBV4-1 to TRBJ1-6, with D perhaps matching TRBD1 (5 bases). The ends were cut back, 0 bases at V and 7 bases at J, with 13 bases in the middle. Germline V gene sequence: CDR1 MGHRA, CDR2 YSYEKL. The CDR3 is 16 residues long. CDR3 coding DNA: TGCGCCAGCAGCCAAGAAGTCGGGCAGGGAAATTCACCCCTCCACTTT. It specifies CASSQEVGQGNSPLHF.

The chain uses TRBV3-1 (or the pseudogene TRBV3-2) and TRBJ2-5; 7 nucleotides line up with TRBD1. The V gene end was trimmed by 3 bases and the J gene end by 5 bases; junction bases not matched to a gene: 6. The CDR3 consists of 14 residues. Looked up from germline, CDR1 is LGHDT and CDR2 is YNNKEL (reference sequence). CDR3 nucleotides: TGTGCCAGCAGCCACCTACAGGGGCGGGAGACCCAGTACTTC. Residues: CASSHLQGRETQYF.